The clone carrying this T cell receptor (beta chain) appeared once. A far larger clone is just one base off, so this is likely a read error. The sample is drawn from a study of prognosis after radiotherapy for stage I lung cancer. Two-round multiplex PCR on genomic DNA was the method by which TCR beta CDR3 was amplified. First-round PCR employed TRBV- and TRBJ-specific primers for each gene. TCRdb re-derived calls from the multiplex PCR reads in MiXCR, one entry per CDR3 protein. The sample lists roughly 30,000 distinct CDR3 sequences; roughly 49% were seen once. Trimming shortened V by 3 bases and J by 7 bases, and 12 bases separated the two germline ends. CDR3 length: 13 amino acids. CDR1 and CDR2 (germline): MNHGY, SVAAGI.

This sample comprised PBMCs, obtained before or after stereotactic body radiation therapy (not recorded which). The chain recombines TRBV6-9 with TRBJ1-1; D uncertain. The clonotype originates from a donor of 50 years or more with non-small cell lung cancer. The CDR3: CASSYSTGVEAFF. CDR3 nucleotide sequence: TGTGCCAGCAGTTACTCTACGGGCGTTGAAGCTTTCTTT.